The clone carrying this T cell receptor beta chain came up many times. What it binds is unknown. This sample was included in a study of CD8 T cells in ankylosing spondylitis. The study, taken as a whole, reports: Peripheral blood held disease-linked clones only at relatively low frequency, and these were CD8+. Significant enrichment of disease-linked clones was reportedly seen in matched ankylosing spondylitis synovial fluid. A motif in TCR beta, a set of 8 or 9 highly homologous variants, appeared characteristic of ankylosing spondylitis blood.

Trimming stripped 3 bases from V and 1 base from J, with 16 bases between. The CDR3 loop spans 16 amino acids. Germline V gene data show CDR1 as LGHNA and CDR2 as YSLEER. Molecular-barcoded quantitative 5'-RACE produced these TCR beta libraries. TCRdb re-called the 5' RACE reads with MiXCR, one entry per CDR3 protein. The data show some 840,000 distinct CDR3 sequences, around 11% seen once. The sequencing input was blood, either unsorted or a sorted T cell fraction (not recorded which). The TCR originated in a male donor with ankylosing spondylitis. The rearrangement joins TRBV4-3 to TRBJ2-7, with a tentative D call TRBD1 (6 bases). The CDR3 region is CASSHDRDKSSYEQYF. DNA for the CDR3: TGCGCCAGCAGCCATGACCGGGACAAATCGTCCTACGAGCAGTACTTC.